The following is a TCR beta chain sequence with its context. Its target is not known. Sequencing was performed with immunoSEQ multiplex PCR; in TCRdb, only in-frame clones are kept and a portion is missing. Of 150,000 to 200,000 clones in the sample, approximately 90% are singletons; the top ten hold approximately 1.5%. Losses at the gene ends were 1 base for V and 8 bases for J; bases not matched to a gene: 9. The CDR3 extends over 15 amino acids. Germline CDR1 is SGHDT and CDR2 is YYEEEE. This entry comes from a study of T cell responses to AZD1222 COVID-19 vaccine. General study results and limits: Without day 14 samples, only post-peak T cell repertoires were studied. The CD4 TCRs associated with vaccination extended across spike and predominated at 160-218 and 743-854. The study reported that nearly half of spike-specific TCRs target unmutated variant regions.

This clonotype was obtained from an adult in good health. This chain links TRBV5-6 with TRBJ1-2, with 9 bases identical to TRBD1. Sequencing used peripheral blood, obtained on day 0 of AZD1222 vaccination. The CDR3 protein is CASSLPGQGIGGYTF. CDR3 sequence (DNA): TGTGCCAGCAGCTTGCCGGGACAGGGTATTGGGGGCTACACCTTC.